This T cell receptor (beta chain) was sequenced during a study of OX40 agonist ivuxolimab in advanced cancers. Study observations and caveats: The expanded peripheral T cells' antigen specificity was not determined.

This clone was counted a single time. Its cognate antigen is unknown. The method was immunoSEQ multiplex PCR; TCRdb's version includes in-frame clones alone and lacks a portion of them. This sample has under 60,000 clones, with more than 85% found just once. This CDR3 is built from 17 residues. Trimming cost V 4 bases and J 5 bases; bases outside gene matches: 13. The sample was CD4+ or CD8+ T cells sorted from blood, taken in a trial of the OX40 agonist ivuxolimab. The sequence was obtained from an adult with an advanced solid tumor such as melanoma, head and neck, liver or kidney cancer. V is TRBV5-3 and J is TRBJ1-5; TRBD1 agrees at 9 bases. TRBV5-3 is sorted into the ORF group, with uncertain function. CDR3: CARSLIYGTGLDQPQHF. CDR3 coding DNA: TGTGCCAGAAGCCTTATATACGGGACAGGGCTGGATCAGCCCCAGCATTTT.